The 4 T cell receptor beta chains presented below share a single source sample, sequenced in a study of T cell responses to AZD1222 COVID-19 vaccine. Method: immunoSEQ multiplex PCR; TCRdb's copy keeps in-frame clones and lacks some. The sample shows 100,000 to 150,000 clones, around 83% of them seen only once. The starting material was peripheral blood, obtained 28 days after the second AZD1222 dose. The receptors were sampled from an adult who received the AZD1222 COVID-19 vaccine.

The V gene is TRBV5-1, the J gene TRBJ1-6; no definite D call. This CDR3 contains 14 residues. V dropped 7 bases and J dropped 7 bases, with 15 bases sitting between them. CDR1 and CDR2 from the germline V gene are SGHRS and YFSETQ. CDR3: CASSGVSPNSPLHF. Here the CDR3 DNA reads TGCGCCAGCTCTGGGGTCAGCCCCAATTCACCCCTCCACTTT.

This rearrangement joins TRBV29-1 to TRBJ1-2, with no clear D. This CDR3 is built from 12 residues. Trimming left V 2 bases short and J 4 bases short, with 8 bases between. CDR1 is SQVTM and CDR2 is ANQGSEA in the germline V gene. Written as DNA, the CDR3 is TGCAGCGTTGAAACGGGAATCTATGGCTACACCTTC. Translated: CSVETGIYGYTF.

CDR3 sequence (DNA): TGCGCCAGCAGCCAAGATCGAGACAGCGATGAGCAGTTCTTC. Amino acids: CASSQDRDSDEQFF. J is TRBJ2-1 and V is TRBV4-1, with a tentative D call TRBD1 (5 bases). V was pared by 0 bases and J by 8 bases, with 11 bases between. This CDR3 region has 14 residues. CDR1 is MGHRA, CDR2 YSYEKL, per germline.

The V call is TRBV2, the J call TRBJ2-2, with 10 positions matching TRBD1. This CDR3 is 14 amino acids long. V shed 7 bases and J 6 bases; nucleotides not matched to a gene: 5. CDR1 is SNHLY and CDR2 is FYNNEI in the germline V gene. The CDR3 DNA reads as TGTGCCAGCACCGGACAGGGGGGGCCCGGGGAGCTGTTTTTT. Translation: CASTGQGGPGELFF.